This T cell receptor beta chain was retrieved from a study of T cells expressing NK-cell markers (TCRdb year 2020). Regarding the study in general: Several donors provided sorted CD3+CD56+NKG2C+, CD3+CD56+NKG2C- and CD3+CD56-NKG2C+ T-cell subsets, whose TCR beta-chain repertoires were profiled. Sequencing of the libraries produced 2 x 150 bp reads on Illumina HiSeq 2000/2500, MiSeq or NextSeq. Among the eight sequenced donors, only one was HCMV-seronegative, while the other seven were HCMV-seropositive. Randomly selected healthy volunteers, three men and five women, were used as the eight sequenced donors. What the research found in general, with its limitations: It remained unclear whether the expanded NKG2C-expressing T cell clones were specific for HCMV antigens. In over five donors, the dominant CD3+CD56+NKG2C+ clonotypes were among the top 10 CD8+ clonotypes and accounted for about 1.0-7.5% of CD8+ T cells. Those dominant clonotypes were again the most abundant among CD3+CD56-NKG2C+ cells in a handful of donors, at roughly 28.3-60.1%.

The CDR3 runs 15 amino acids, cysteine and phenylalanine included. Only the protein is available. Reading the germline V gene (reference sequence) gives CDR1 GTSNPN and CDR2 SVGIG. The sequencer listed for this sample is Illumina HiSeq 2000. TCR beta cDNA libraries were made by 5'RACE template switching that added a universal primer site and unique molecular identifiers. cDNA synthesis was primed from the TCR beta constant segment, followed by two successive PCR amplification steps. In the paper's pipeline: MIGEC handled demultiplexing of the reads and grouping by UMI, while MiTCR was used to assemble and quantify clonotypes. Only TCR cDNA sequences supported by at least two reads were kept to exclude erroneous sequences. The tcR package was used for downstream repertoire analysis, and clonotypes were matched across fractions by CDR3 nucleotide sequence plus V segment. VDJmatch was used to annotate antigen specificity against VDJdb, with one amino acid substitution allowed in CDR3. TCRdb reprocessed the reads and assigns one entry to each CDR3 protein sequence, leaving out DNA. TCRdb's processing, not the authors', yielded these V and J calls. For this sample, the table gives 500,000 to 700,000 distinct CDR3 sequences. Together, the top ten hold approximately 3.6% of the sample.

To determine HCMV serostatus, a commercial ELISA kit was used to detect HCMV-specific IgG in serum. Peripheral blood mononuclear cells were isolated from blood by Ficoll density gradient centrifugation. Concerning this clonotype: The clone's antigen remains unknown.

Sequenced material: blood T cells: a sorted CD56 or NKG2C T cell subset, CD4+ or CD8+ T cells, or bulk PBMC T cells (not recorded which). Recombination joined TRBV30 with TRBJ1-3; the TRBD1 assignment by TCRdb is unverifiable without DNA. The receptor was derived from a man aged 18 to 30 in good health. Donor details come from another sample of the same person, matched by shared clones. For the CDR3, the sequence is CAWSGGRDAGNTIYF.